This TCR beta chain was sequenced for a study of OX40 agonist ivuxolimab in advanced cancers. General observations from the study: More expanded clones were seen, on average, in CD8+ T cells than in CD4+. Partial responders at 0.1-3.0 mg/kg had among the lowest clonal expansion.

This CDR3 contains 14 residues. Germline V gene sequence: CDR1 SGHRS, CDR2 YFSETQ. The V and J ends lost 0 bases and 6 bases respectively, with 12 bases between them. Using immunoSEQ multiplex PCR, the repertoire was profiled, and TCRdb retains in-frame clones only, with some absent. The sample lists about 81,000 clones, around 90% occurring once. Notes on this clone: Its antigen remains unidentified.

The chain carries TRBV5-1 and TRBJ1-2; possibly TRBD1 for D (6 bases). The specimen was CD4+ or CD8+ T cells sorted from blood, collected in a trial of the OX40 agonist ivuxolimab. This TCR was sampled from an adult with an advanced solid tumor such as melanoma, head and neck, liver or kidney cancer. This CDR3 reads CASSLARGQDGYTF. The CDR3 DNA is TGCGCCAGCAGCTTGGCCAGGGGCCAGGATGGCTACACCTTC.